This TCR beta chain was found in a study of blood T cell repertoires in COVID-19. Across the study: T cells, B-cell-depleted T cells, or PBMCs provided the cDNA or gDNA that served as material.

Study processing details: Amplification of reference gene primers provided the estimated nucleated cell counts. Here immunoSEQ multiplex PCR was the method, and the copy in TCRdb shows in-frame clones only, minus some. V and J calls and clone size are those listed in that table; D and trimming were worked out from the DNA. The sample consists of a few hundred thousand clones, around 90% of them appearing once. Individuals aged about 18 to 89 years were recruited from fewer than 25 US areas. Before being deemed recovered, Cohort 3 donors had two negative PCRs, clearance, or symptom resolution. Looked up from germline, CDR1 is SGHDT and CDR2 is YYEEEE. With 3 bases removed from V and 2 bases from J, the gap between germline ends came to 12 bases. The CDR3 sequence is 15 residues long.

This TCR was sampled from a woman in her twenties or thirties who had recovered from COVID-19. The sample taken for sequencing was PBMCs or T cells enriched from blood (not recorded which). V gene TRBV5-6 combines with J gene TRBJ1-3, with D possibly being TRBD1 (5 bases). CDR3 nucleotides: TGTGCCAGCAGCTGGGGACTAGGCCCTGGAAACACCATATATTTT. Residues: CASSWGLGPGNTIYF.